This entry features one T cell receptor beta chain sequence. No antigen is known for it. Roughly 0.9-10 million cryopreserved PBMC were held in samples before DNA extraction. The data derive from a study of long-term antiretroviral therapy in people with HIV. General study points: Blood dates from the mid-2000s to the late 2010s, possibly under older ART regimens. Across all time points, the repertoire was dominated by clones that expanded before ART. Control repertoires displayed wider CDR3 length ranges than the HIV repertoires.

Trimming removed 8 bases from V and 1 base from J; junction bases left unmatched: 3. Germline CDR1 is MNHEY and CDR2 is SVGAGI. There are 15 residues in the CDR3. Running of the v3.0 immunoSEQ assay took place at survey level. TCRdb's table, derived via immunoSEQ multiplex PCR, lists solely in-frame clones and lacks some. This sample yields 40,000 to 45,000 clones, of which about 95% are seen a single time; less than 3.5% belongs to the top ten. The sample was unsorted PBMCs, taken 3.7 years after starting antiretroviral therapy. This receptor was identified in a woman aged 50 to 65 with HIV. This rearrangement joins TRBV6-5 to TRBJ2-5, with 14 bases identical to TRBD2. The CDR3 DNA reads as TGTGCCAGCGGGACTAGCGGGGGCAGCCAAGAGACCCAGTACTTC. It is translated as CASGTSGGSQETQYF.